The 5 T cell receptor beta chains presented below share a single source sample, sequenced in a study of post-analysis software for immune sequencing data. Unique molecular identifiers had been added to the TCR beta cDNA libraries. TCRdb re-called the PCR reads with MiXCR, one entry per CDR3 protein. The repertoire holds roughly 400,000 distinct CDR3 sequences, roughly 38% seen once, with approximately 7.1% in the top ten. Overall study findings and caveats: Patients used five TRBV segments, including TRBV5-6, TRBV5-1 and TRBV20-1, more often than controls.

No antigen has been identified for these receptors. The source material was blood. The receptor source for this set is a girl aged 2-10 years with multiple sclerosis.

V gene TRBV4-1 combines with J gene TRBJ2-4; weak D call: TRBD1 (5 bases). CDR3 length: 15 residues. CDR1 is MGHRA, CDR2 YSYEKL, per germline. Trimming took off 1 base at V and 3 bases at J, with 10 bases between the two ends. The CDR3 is CASSQGRQIKNIQYF. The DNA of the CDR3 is TGCGCCAGCAGCCAAGGGAGACAGATCAAAAACATTCAGTACTTC.

The CDR3 is CASSPQRLSNYGYTF. DNA for the CDR3: TGTGCCAGCAGCCCACAGCGTCTTTCTAACTATGGCTACACCTTC. This sequence joins TRBV7-2 and TRBJ1-2; D remains unclear. Germline V CDR1 and CDR2: SGHTA, FQGNSA. The CDR3 is 15 residues long. The V gene lost 5 bases and the J gene lost 0 bases, with 13 bases spanning the gap.

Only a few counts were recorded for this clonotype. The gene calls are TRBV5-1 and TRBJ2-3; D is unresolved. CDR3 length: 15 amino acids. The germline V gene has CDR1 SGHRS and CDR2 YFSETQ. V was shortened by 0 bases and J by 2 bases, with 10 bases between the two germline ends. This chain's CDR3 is CASSLAVQLTDTQYF. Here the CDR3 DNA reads TGCGCCAGCAGCTTGGCGGTTCAGCTCACAGATACGCAGTATTTT.

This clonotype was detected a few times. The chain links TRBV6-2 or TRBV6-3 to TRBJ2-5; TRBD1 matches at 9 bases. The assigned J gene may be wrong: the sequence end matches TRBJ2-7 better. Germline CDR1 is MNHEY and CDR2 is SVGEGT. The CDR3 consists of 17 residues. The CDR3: CASSPGQGPHRVREQYF. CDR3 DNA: TGTGCCAGCAGTCCGGGACAGGGTCCCCATAGAGTCCGCGAGCAGTACTTC.

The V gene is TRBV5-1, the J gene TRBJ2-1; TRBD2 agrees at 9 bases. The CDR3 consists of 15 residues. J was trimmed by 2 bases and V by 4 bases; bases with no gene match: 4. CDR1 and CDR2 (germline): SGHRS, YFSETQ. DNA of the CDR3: TGCGCCAGCAGCCGTAAGCGGGGGGCCTACAATGAGCAGTTCTTC. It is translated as CASSRKRGAYNEQFF.